Detailed here is one T cell receptor (beta chain). The data originate from a study of blood T cell repertoires in COVID-19. Study in general: Sites across the United States, Italy and Spain contributed samples from acute and convalescent COVID-19.

Some clones are missing from TCRdb's copy, which holds only in-frame ones; the method was immunoSEQ multiplex PCR. The sample carries about 130,000 clones, more than 80% recorded once. This receptor was taken from a human donor in a cohort sampled during active COVID-19. The sample taken for sequencing was peripheral blood.

This CDR3 is CASSRDFTDTQYF. DNA of the CDR3: TGTGCCAGCAGCAGGGACTTCACAGATACGCAGTATTTT. The chain has TRBV6-5 and TRBJ2-3, with D maybe TRBD2 (6 bases). Per germline, CDR1 MNHEY and CDR2 SVGAGI. The CDR3 loop spans 13 amino acids. V lost 6 bases and J lost 2, with 9 bases in between.